This T cell receptor beta chain was identified during a study of T cell responses to AZD1222 COVID-19 vaccine. Whole-study results and caveats: In all cases, repertoires were sampled only after the peak T cell response. Epitopes outside B.1.351 and B.1.1.7 mutated regions reportedly drew nearly half of spike TCRs. Seropositivity was recorded at baseline in only a handful of AZD1222 recipients.

About this clone itself: Antigen unknown.

The V gene lost 1 base and the J gene lost 2 bases, with 10 bases spanning the gap. The CDR3 is 14 amino acids. CDR1 is SGHDT and CDR2 is YYEEEE in the germline V gene. Sequencing used immunoSEQ multiplex PCR; TCRdb keeps in-frame clones, though not all of them. The sample lists 130,000 to 150,000 clones, approximately 88% occurring once. The starting material was peripheral blood, obtained on day 0 of AZD1222 vaccination. This receptor was obtained from an adult in good health. The chain couples TRBV5-6 to TRBJ2-7; D is possibly TRBD1 (5 bases). The CDR3 DNA follows: TGTGCCAGCAGCTTGTGGGGCAAAACCTACGAGCAGTACTTC. Encoded protein: CASSLWGKTYEQYF. Variable domain in full (rest from reference TRBV5-6 and TRBJ2-7): DAGVTQSPTHLIKTRGQQVTLRCSPKSGHDTVSWYQQALGQGPQFIFQYYEEEERQRGNFPDRFSGHQFPNYSSELNVNALLLGDSALYLCASSLWGKTYEQYFGPGTRLTVT.